A selection of T cell receptor beta chains follows, all from one sample in a study of blood T cell repertoires in COVID-19. Here immunoSEQ multiplex PCR was the method, and the copy in TCRdb shows in-frame clones only, minus some. The table includes under 200,000 clones, approximately 90% detected once. The material sequenced was peripheral blood. These TCRs come from a man between 18 and 29 years old with COVID-19, enrolled during active disease. CDR3s include the opening cysteine and the closing phenylalanine or tryptophan. D genes are given only for firm matches. Only some rows state a clone size, as once, few, many or a class for expanded clones.

CDR3nt: TGCGCCAGCAGCTTGGGGGCAATAAACTCCTACAATGAGCAGTTCTTC; CDR3aa: CASSLGAINSYNEQFF; j_gene: TRBJ2-1; abundance: once; v_gene: TRBV5-1; d_gene: -
CDR3nt: TGTGCCAGACAGGGAAGGAGCTATGGCTACACCTTC; CDR3aa: CARQGRSYGYTF; j_gene: TRBJ1-2; abundance: once; v_gene: TRBV30; d_gene: TRBD1
CDR3nt: TGTGCCAGCAATACCTTCAGGGTTAACTATGGCTACACCTTC; CDR3aa: CASNTFRVNYGYTF; j_gene: TRBJ1-2; abundance: -; v_gene: TRBV28; d_gene: -
CDR3nt: TGTGCCAGCAGCGTAGCGGGTTACACAGATACGCAGTATTTT; CDR3aa: CASSVAGYTDTQYF; j_gene: TRBJ2-3; abundance: -; v_gene: TRBV9; d_gene: -
CDR3nt: TGTGCCAGCAGCACAGGGGATGGGGATGGCTACACCTTC; CDR3aa: CASSTGDGDGYTF; j_gene: TRBJ1-2; abundance: -; v_gene: TRBV5-4; d_gene: TRBD1
CDR3nt: TGTGCCAGCAGCGACTCAGACAGGGCGGGCCACGAGCAGTACTTC; CDR3aa: CASSDSDRAGHEQYF; j_gene: TRBJ2-7; abundance: -; v_gene: TRBV11-2; d_gene: TRBD1
CDR3nt: TGTGCCAGCAGTTACTCCTTAGCAGGGGCGGAGGAGACCCAGTACTTC; CDR3aa: CASSYSLAGAEETQYF; j_gene: TRBJ2-5; abundance: -; v_gene: TRBV6-5; d_gene: -
CDR3nt: TGTGCCAGCAGTCCCCCTTTAGCGTCTAGCACAGATACGCAGTATTTT; CDR3aa: CASSPPLASSTDTQYF; j_gene: TRBJ2-3; abundance: -; v_gene: TRBV28; d_gene: -
CDR3nt: TGTGCCAGCAAATGGTGGCTTAAGGGGAAGAACACCGGGGAGCTGTTTTTT; CDR3aa: CASKWWLKGKNTGELFF; j_gene: TRBJ2-2; abundance: -; v_gene: TRBV28; d_gene: -
CDR3nt: TGTGCCACCAGTGGGGGACAAGACACCGGGGAGCTGTTTTTT; CDR3aa: CATSGGQDTGELFF; j_gene: TRBJ2-2; abundance: -; v_gene: TRBV24-1; d_gene: -
CDR3nt: TGCGCCAGCAGCCTACTTACCGGGACTGAAGCTTTCTTT; CDR3aa: CASSLLTGTEAFF; j_gene: TRBJ1-1; abundance: -; v_gene: TRBV5-1; d_gene: -
CDR3nt: TGTGCCAGCAGGTTCACAGGGTTCAATGGCTACACCTTC; CDR3aa: CASRFTGFNGYTF; j_gene: TRBJ1-2; abundance: -; v_gene: TRBV27; d_gene: -
CDR3nt: TGTGCCAGCAGCCCCGGAGGGGTTCCGGAGACCCAGTACTTC; CDR3aa: CASSPGGVPETQYF; j_gene: TRBJ2-5; abundance: -; v_gene: TRBV9; d_gene: -
CDR3nt: TGCGCCAGCAGCCACTCAGGGACTAGCTCCCCGGGTGAGCAGTTCTTC; CDR3aa: CASSHSGTSSPGEQFF; j_gene: TRBJ2-1; abundance: -; v_gene: TRBV5-1; d_gene: TRBD2
CDR3nt: TGTGCCAGCAGTGCCCTCCCGGGACAGGGGGTCCATGAGCAGTTCTTC; CDR3aa: CASSALPGQGVHEQFF; j_gene: TRBJ2-1; abundance: -; v_gene: TRBV2; d_gene: TRBD1
CDR3nt: TGCGCCAGCAGCCAATCCTATTACACCGGGGAGCTGTTTTTT; CDR3aa: CASSQSYYTGELFF; j_gene: TRBJ2-2; abundance: -; v_gene: TRBV4-1; d_gene: -
CDR3nt: TGTGCCAGTAGTCCCGGGACAGGGGGTCGGGTCGGGGAGCTGTTTTTT; CDR3aa: CASSPGTGGRVGELFF; j_gene: TRBJ2-2; abundance: -; v_gene: TRBV19; d_gene: TRBD1
CDR3nt: TGTGCCAGCAGTTTTCCCTCGTGGGCACACCCCTCCTACGAGCAGTACTTC; CDR3aa: CASSFPSWAHPSYEQYF; j_gene: TRBJ2-7; abundance: -; v_gene: TRBV28; d_gene: -
CDR3nt: TGCGCCAGCAGCGGGATCGGGGATGAGCAGTTCTTC; CDR3aa: CASSGIGDEQFF; j_gene: TRBJ2-1; abundance: once; v_gene: TRBV10-2; d_gene: -
CDR3nt: TGTGCCTGGAGTTGGGGGGCCGGGGAGCTGTTTTTT; CDR3aa: CAWSWGAGELFF; j_gene: TRBJ2-2; abundance: -; v_gene: TRBV30; d_gene: -
CDR3nt: TGTGCCAGCAGGCCCCCAGCGGGGATGTACAATGAGCAGTTCTTC; CDR3aa: CASRPPAGMYNEQFF; j_gene: TRBJ2-1; abundance: -; v_gene: TRBV27; d_gene: TRBD2
CDR3nt: TGTGCCAGCACGGGGGGGGTCGGGAATTCACCCCTCCACTTT; CDR3aa: CASTGGVGNSPLHF; j_gene: TRBJ1-6; abundance: -; v_gene: TRBV27; d_gene: -
CDR3nt: TGCAGCGTTGCCCAGGGCGACAATCAGCCCCAGCATTTT; CDR3aa: CSVAQGDNQPQHF; j_gene: TRBJ1-5; abundance: -; v_gene: TRBV29-1; d_gene: -
CDR3nt: TGTGCCAGCAGCTTTTTTACACGGCGGCTCTTT; CDR3aa: CASSFFTRRLF; j_gene: TRBJ1-1; abundance: -; v_gene: TRBV5-8; d_gene: -
CDR3nt: TGTGCCTGGAGCCCCGACAGACGTGCGGAAAAACTGCTTTTT; CDR3aa: CAWSPDRRAEKLLF; j_gene: TRBJ1-4; abundance: -; v_gene: TRBV30; d_gene: -